Listed here are 3 T cell receptor beta chains from one sample, sequenced in a study of blood T cell repertoires in COVID-19. Only in-frame clones appear in the TCRdb table, and some are missing; sequencing was by immunoSEQ multiplex PCR. The sample shows more than 140,000 clones, roughly 82% of them seen only once. What was sequenced was peripheral blood. Receptors originate from a woman aged 50 to 65 in a cohort sampled during active or convalescent COVID-19.

The chain is built from TRBV20-1 and TRBJ1-1; TRBD1 agrees at 7 bases. The CDR3 extends over 11 amino acids. V was pared by 2 bases and J by 8 bases, with 2 bases of the junction left unmatched. Germline V gives CDR1 DFQATT, CDR2 SNEGSKA (reference sequence). The CDR3 sequence is CSARRQGEAFF. The CDR3 DNA follows: TGCAGTGCTAGACGACAGGGAGAAGCTTTCTTT.

About this clone itself: Other DNA variants within this sample encode the same CDR3. The chain links TRBV4-2 to TRBJ2-5; 11 bases map to TRBD2. Trimming removed 0 bases from V and 2 bases from J; junction bases left unmatched: 2. Germline CDR1 reads LGHNA; CDR2 reads YNFKEQ. The CDR3 consists of 16 residues. CDR3 amino acids: CASSQERTSGQETQYF. CDR3 sequence (DNA): TGTGCCAGCAGCCAAGAACGGACTAGCGGGCAAGAGACCCAGTACTTC.

The rearrangement joins TRBV5-1 to TRBJ2-1; 8 nucleotides align to TRBD2. V lost 3 bases and J lost 1; bases outside the gene matches: 3. Germline V gives CDR1 SGHRS, CDR2 YFSETQ. The CDR3 is 15 residues long. This chain's CDR3 is CASSSTSGSYNEQFF. In nucleotides, the CDR3 is TGCGCCAGCAGCTCTACTAGCGGATCCTACAATGAGCAGTTCTTC.